This T cell receptor beta chain comes out of a study of OX40 agonist ivuxolimab in advanced cancers. Germline trimming cut 6 bases from V and 7 bases from J; bases unmatched to any gene: 4. The CDR3 sequence is 12 residues long. Germline V gives CDR1 SQVTM, CDR2 ANQGSEA. Measured with immunoSEQ multiplex PCR; TCRdb has only the in-frame clones, and not every one. The sample yields around 60,000 clones, roughly 91% seen once. The genes are TRBV29-1 and TRBJ2-2; 8 positions match TRBD1. The sample in question was CD4+ or CD8+ T cells sorted from blood, obtained in a trial of the OX40 agonist ivuxolimab. This TCR was sampled from an adult with an advanced solid tumor such as melanoma, head and neck, liver or kidney cancer. CDR3 sequence (DNA): TGCAGCGTGACAGGGGCGGGCGGGGAGCTGTTTTTT. Translated, it gives CSVTGAGGELFF.